The 13 T cell receptor beta chains presented below share a single source sample, sequenced in a study of shared clonotypes between healthy human individuals. The protocol was immunoSEQ multiplex PCR, while the TCRdb copy is restricted to in-frame clones and leaves out a portion. The sample yields some 1.5 million clones, roughly 96% seen once. The sample taken for sequencing was naive CD4+ T cells sorted from blood. Subset meaning: CD45RA+ positively selected. These receptors were taken from a man aged 25-40 years in good health.

V gene TRBV7-8 combines with J gene TRBJ1-1, with 7 bases lining up with TRBD1. The CDR3 covers 18 residues. J gave up 1 base and V 3 bases, and 14 bases lay outside the gene matches. Germline V gives CDR1 SGHVS, CDR2 FQNEAQ. CDR3 in amino acids: CASSFPLGQEARNTEAFF. The CDR3 DNA follows: TGTGCCAGCAGCTTTCCTCTTGGACAGGAGGCCAGGAACACTGAAGCTTTCTTT. Supplemented by reference TRBV7-8 and TRBJ1-1, the full variable domain reads GAGVSQSPRYKVAKRGQDVALRCDPISGHVSLFWYQQALGQGPEFLTYFQNEAQLDKSGLPSDRFFAERPEGSVSTLKIQRTQQEDSAVYLCASSFPLGQEARNTEAFFGQGTRLTVV.

This CDR3 reads CASSLDREQGWRQAFF. CDR3 nucleotides: TGTGCCAGCAGCTTGGACAGGGAACAGGGATGGAGACAAGCTTTCTTT. The chain has TRBV5-4 and TRBJ1-1; maybe TRBD1 (6 bases). Trimming removed 0 bases from V and 9 bases from J, with 21 bases in between. The CDR3 loop spans 16 amino acids. Looked up from germline, CDR1 is SGHNT and CDR2 is YYREEE (reference sequence).

The gene calls are TRBV2 and TRBJ1-2, with D uncertain. The CDR3 is 13 residues long. Germline CDR1 SNHLY, CDR2 FYNNEI. Trimming cost V 2 bases and J 4 bases, with 8 bases left between them. CDR3 DNA sequence: TGTGCCAGCAGTGAACAAGGGAGCTATGGCTACACCTTC. Translation gives CASSEQGSYGYTF.

This sequence joins TRBV7-2 and TRBJ2-3; D is perhaps TRBD2 (7 bases). Germline-derived CDR1 and CDR2 are SGHTA and FQGNSA. V lost 5 bases and J lost 3, with 27 bases in between. The CDR3 consists of 19 residues. CDR3 in amino acids: CASSRSGLGGGWGTDTQYF. The CDR3 bases are TGTGCCAGCAGCCGATCCGGACTAGGAGGGGGGTGGGGAACAGATACGCAGTATTTT.

This clone has just one count. The chain carries TRBV7-2 and TRBJ2-2; a possible D gene is TRBD1 (5 bases). The CDR3 runs 16 residues. Deletions cut 2 bases from V and 0 bases from J, with 10 bases between. The germline CDR1 and CDR2 sequences are SGHTA and FQGNSA. DNA for the CDR3: TGTGCCAGCAGCTTAAACGGCAGGGCGAACACCGGGGAGCTGTTTTTT. As protein: CASSLNGRANTGELFF.

This clone turned up a few times. Other DNA sequences within the sample encode an identical CDR3. The V call is TRBV28, the J call TRBJ1-5; the D is unclear. CDR3 size: 12 residues. From germline, CDR1 is MDHEN and CDR2 SYDVKM. V shed 6 bases and J shed 4 bases, with 7 bases lying between them. CDR3: CASSTGNQPQHF. The CDR3 nucleotides read TGTGCCAGCAGCACGGGTAATCAGCCCCAGCATTTT.

The genes are TRBV15 and TRBJ2-2, with D possibly matching TRBD2 (5 bases). CDR1 is LNHNV and CDR2 is YYDKDF in the germline V gene (reference sequence). The CDR3 consists of 14 residues. Trimming took 1 base from V and 4 from J, leaving 7 bases between them. CDR3 residues: CATSRAGSTGELFF. The CDR3 coding sequence is TGTGCCACCAGCAGAGCGGGGAGCACCGGGGAGCTGTTTTTT.

This clone has a handful of counts. The rearrangement uses TRBV5-1 and TRBJ1-1; no reliable D call. The V gene's germline CDR1 is SGHRS and CDR2 YFSETQ. Trimming removed 7 bases at V and 1 base at J, with 11 bases between. This CDR3 is 13 amino acids long. CDR3 in amino acids: CASRYAGNTEAFF. The CDR3 DNA reads TGCGCCAGCCGCTACGCGGGGAACACTGAAGCTTTCTTT. The whole variable domain, remainder taken from reference TRBV5-1 and TRBJ1-1, is KAGVTQTPRYLIKTRGQQVTLSCSPISGHRSVSWYQQTPGQGLQFLFEYFSETQRNKGNFPGRFSGRQFSNSRSEMNVSTLELGDSALYLCASRYAGNTEAFFGQGTRLTVV.

The chain combines TRBV10-1 with TRBJ2-3, with D perhaps TRBD1 or TRBD2 (5 bases each). Germline V gives CDR1 WNHNN, CDR2 SYGVQD (reference sequence). The CDR3 has 13 amino acids. V lost 6 bases and J 0 bases, leaving 7 bases between the germline ends. The CDR3 is CASRGVSTDTQYF. CDR3 in DNA: TGCGCCAGCAGGGGGGTTAGCACAGATACGCAGTATTTT.

This chain links TRBV2 with TRBJ2-7; D is unclear. V lost 8 bases, J lost 0 bases, and 8 bases lay in between. Germline CDR1 is SNHLY and CDR2 is FYNNEI. CDR3 length: 12 residues. The CDR3, as DNA: TGTGCCAGCGGACGGGCCTCCTACGAGCAGTACTTC. Translating gives CASGRASYEQYF.

The genes are TRBV6-1 and TRBJ2-7; the D call may be TRBD1 or TRBD2 (5 bases each). CDR1 is MNHNS and CDR2 is SASEGT in the germline V gene. The CDR3 extends over 12 amino acids. Deletions cut 8 bases from V and 2 bases from J, with 10 bases between. The CDR3 region is CASGDGAYEQYF. The CDR3 DNA reads TGTGCCAGCGGGGACGGGGCCTACGAGCAGTACTTC.

The genes are TRBV7-2 and TRBJ2-1, with a weak D call TRBD1 (5 bases). Germline V gene sequence: CDR1 SGHTA, CDR2 FQGNSA. V was pared by 1 base and J by 0 bases, with 10 bases between. The CDR3 runs to 16 residues. The CDR3 here is CASSLEGPVSYNEQFF. CDR3 DNA: TGTGCCAGCAGCTTAGAGGGGCCCGTCTCCTACAATGAGCAGTTCTTC. Together with reference TRBV7-2 and TRBJ2-1, the CDR3 gives the full variable domain: GAGVSQSPSNKVTEKGKDVELRCDPISGHTALYWYRQSLGQGLEFLIYFQGNSAPDKSGLPSDRFSAERTGGSVSTLTIQRTQQEDSAVYLCASSLEGPVSYNEQFFGPGTRLTVL.

This chain uses TRBV6-5 with TRBJ1-5; 9 bases fit TRBD1. This CDR3 spans 14 amino acids. The J segment lost 6 bases and the V segment lost 6 bases, leaving 6 bases of the junction unmatched. Germline assignment: CDR1 MNHEY and CDR2 SVGAGI. The CDR3 spells CASRSTGGGQPQHF. In nucleotides, the CDR3 is TGTGCCAGCAGATCCACAGGGGGCGGTCAGCCCCAGCATTTT.